One sample yielded the 26 T cell receptor beta chains listed below, sequenced in a study of T cell repertoires in cytomegalovirus infection. TCRdb used MiXCR to reprocess the reads, holding one entry per CDR3 protein. The sample holds approximately 630,000 distinct CDR3 sequences, roughly a quarter seen once. Sequencing was done on a sample of CD8+ T cells from PBMCs. These receptors were taken from a human donor in good health (CMV status not recorded). Some clones in this sample may be carry-over from other donors' samples.

The genes are TRBV20-1 and TRBJ1-1; 7 bases line up with TRBD1. The V segment lost 3 bases and the J segment 4 bases; nucleotides outside the gene matches: 8. This CDR3 spans 14 amino acids. The V gene's germline CDR1 is DFQATT and CDR2 SNEGSKA (reference sequence). The CDR3 DNA reads TGCAGTGCTAGGCAGACAGGGAGGATCACTGAAGCTTTCTTT. Translating it yields CSARQTGRITEAFF.

The rearrangement joins TRBV7-9 to TRBJ2-7, with D possibly matching TRBD2 (5 bases). Between the trimmed V and J ends, which lost 6 bases and 3 bases, there was a span of 12 bases. The V gene's germline CDR1 is SEHNR and CDR2 FQNEAQ (reference sequence). CDR3 length: 13 amino acids. CDR3 coding DNA: TGTGCCAGCAGTCCGGACGGGAACTACGAGCAGTACGTC. Its protein product is CASSPDGNYEQYV.

This clonotype has more than one count but fewer than ten. The J gene is TRBJ2-3, the V gene TRBV12-3 or TRBV12-4, with 7 bases that match TRBD2. CDR3 length equals 14 residues. Trimming at V came to 4 bases and at J to 3 bases, leaving 4 bases not matched to a gene. CDR3 nucleotides: TGTGCCAGCAGTTGGACTAGAAGGACAGATACGCAGTATTTT. Translating it yields CASSWTRRTDTQYF.

About this clonotype: A clone one base away is much larger, so this may be a read error. This chain uses TRBV7-4 with TRBJ1-1; possibly TRBD1 for D (5 bases). V was trimmed by 2 bases and J by 4 bases, leaving 20 bases between them. Germline V gene lookup returns CDR1 SGHVT and CDR2 SQSDAQ. The CDR3 is 17 residues long. Here the CDR3 DNA reads TGTGCCAGCAGCTTACGGAGGACATGGGGCTCGAGCACTGAAGCTTTCTTT. Its translation: CASSLRRTWGSSTEAFF. Full variable domain (rest looked up from reference TRBV7-4 and TRBJ1-1): GAGVSQSPRYKVAKRGRDVALRCDSISGHVTLYWYRQTLGQGSEVLTYSQSDAQRDKSGRPSGRFSAERPERSVSTLKIQRTEQGDSAVYLCASSLRRTWGSSTEAFFGQGTRLTVV.

The genes are TRBV28 and TRBJ2-1; perhaps TRBD1 as D (5 bases). This CDR3 comprises 15 residues. Germline V gene lookup returns CDR1 MDHEN and CDR2 SYDVKM. V was shortened by 6 bases and J by 8 bases, with 20 bases between the two germline ends. CDR3 nucleotide sequence: TGTGCCAGCAGCCCCCGGCGTGGGGCCTTAGATGAGCAGTTCTTC. It yields the protein CASSPRRGALDEQFF.

The CDR3 here is CASSPSGEFTYEQYV. In nucleotides, the CDR3 is TGTGCCAGCAGCCCTAGCGGGGAGTTCACCTACGAGCAGTACGTC. The chain couples TRBV11-1 to TRBJ2-7; 9 bases fit TRBD2. The V segment lost 5 bases and the J segment 2 bases; nucleotides outside the gene matches: 7. This CDR3 contains 15 residues. CDR1 is SGHAT and CDR2 is FQDESV in the germline V gene (reference sequence).

On this clonotype: One base away lies a much larger clone, so this may be a sequencing read error. This chain uses TRBV6-4 with TRBJ2-3; 10 nucleotides align to TRBD2. This CDR3 has 15 residues. Germline values: CDR1 MRHNA, CDR2 SNTAGT. Trimming at V came to 2 bases and at J to 4 bases, leaving 3 bases not matched to a gene. The CDR3 DNA sequence: TGTGCCAGCAGTGACGGGAGCGGGGGGGCAGATACGCAGTATTTT. Its protein product is CASSDGSGGADTQYF.

This clonotype turned up a few times. The rearrangement joins TRBV7-9 to TRBJ2-5, with D possibly TRBD2 on 6 matching bases. Germline values: CDR1 SEHNR, CDR2 FQNEAQ (reference sequence). The CDR3 length is 14 residues. Trimming pared 4 bases from V and 4 bases from J, leaving 13 bases between. This CDR3 reads CASSWGGRRETQYF. CDR3 DNA: TGTGCCAGCAGCTGGGGAGGAAGGCGAGAGACCCAGTACTTC.

This clonotype was seen many times. The rearrangement uses TRBV7-2 and TRBJ1-4, with D possibly TRBD1 on 6 matching bases. The CDR3 loop spans 15 amino acids. The germline V and J ends were trimmed by 5 bases and 0 bases, with 10 bases remaining between them. Germline CDR1 SGHTA, CDR2 FQGNSA. The DNA for the CDR3 is TGTGCCAGCAGCCGCTCAGGGGCAACTAATGAAAAACTGTTTTTT. Its translation is CASSRSGATNEKLFF.

This clonotype was picked up a small number of times. The chain uses TRBV6-6 and TRBJ2-5; 10 bases map to TRBD2. Per germline, CDR1 MNHNY and CDR2 SVGAGI (reference sequence). V shed 6 bases, J shed 5 bases, and the junction held 9 bases outside the gene matches. This CDR3 spans 15 amino acids. CDR3 in DNA: TGTGCCAGCAGGGAATCGGGACTAGCGACGGAGACCCAGTACTTC. Translation: CASRESGLATETQYF.

The rearrangement joins TRBV20-1 to TRBJ1-6; the D is unclear. The germline V gene encodes CDR1 DFQATT and CDR2 SNEGSKA (reference sequence). This CDR3 is built from 13 residues. Trimming removed 3 bases at V and 8 bases at J, with 11 bases between. The CDR3 DNA sequence: TGCAGTGCTAGTCTGGGAGCTCATTCACCCCTCCACTTT. Translation: CSASLGAHSPLHF.

V and J are TRBV2 and TRBJ1-2; D perhaps matches TRBD1 (5 bases). From germline, CDR1 is SNHLY and CDR2 FYNNEI. With 1 base removed from V and 6 bases from J, the gap between germline ends came to 12 bases. The CDR3 is 14 amino acids. The CDR3 sequence: CASSEGGAGNGYTF. Written as DNA, the CDR3 is TGTGCCAGCAGTGAAGGTGGTGCAGGGAATGGCTACACCTTC.

This clonotype was seen many times. The rearrangement links TRBV2 to TRBJ1-2; D is uncertain. Germline CDR1 is SNHLY and CDR2 is FYNNEI. V dropped 6 bases and J dropped 8 bases, with 13 bases sitting between them. This CDR3 spans 12 amino acids. The CDR3 DNA reads as TGTGCCAGCAGGATGGGCGCGGAAGGCTACACCTTC. Translation gives CASRMGAEGYTF.

As concerns this clonotype: A single base separates this from a much larger clone, so it may be a read error. V and J are TRBV7-2 and TRBJ2-3; D gene ambiguous. Germline-derived CDR1 and CDR2 are SGHTA and FQGNSA. CDR3 length: 14 residues. V lost 10 bases, J lost 4 bases, and 18 bases lay in between. CDR3 amino acids: CATHYALNADTQYF. The CDR3 coding sequence is TGTGCCACTCACTACGCCCTAAACGCAGATACGCAGTATTTT.

In regard to this clonotype: One base away lies a much larger clone, so this may be a sequencing read error. The V gene is TRBV2, the J gene TRBJ2-3; 7 nucleotides line up with TRBD1. V shed 8 bases and J 2 bases; nucleotides not matched to a gene: 7. Germline V CDR1 and CDR2: SNHLY, FYNNEI. The CDR3 has 14 residues. The CDR3 DNA is TGTGCCAGCTACCGGGACAGCCTCACAGATACGCAGTATTTT. Its protein is CASYRDSLTDTQYF. Supplemented by reference TRBV2 and TRBJ2-3, the full variable domain reads EPEVTQTPSHQVTQMGQEVILRCVPISNHLYFYWYRQILGQKVEFLVSFYNNEISEKSEIFDDQFSVERPDGSNFTLKIRSTKLEDSAMYFCASYRDSLTDTQYFGPGTRLTVL.

Concerning this clonotype itself: A read error may explain this, as a much larger clone is one base away. The chain carries TRBV7-9 and TRBJ1-1; TRBD1 matches at 7 bases. CDR1 is SEHNR and CDR2 is FQNEAQ in the germline V gene (reference sequence). The CDR3 length is 17 residues. As DNA, the CDR3 is TGTGCCAGCAGCCATCGGCCGGGACAGCTACCGAACACTGAAGCTTACTTT. Amino acid sequence: CASSHRPGQLPNTEAYF.

The V call is TRBV25-1, the J call TRBJ2-3; 11 bases match TRBD2. Germline-derived CDR1 and CDR2 are MGHDK and SYGVNS. The CDR3 runs to 19 residues. The V and J ends lost 6 bases and 6 bases, in that order; junction bases with no gene match: 20. This CDR3 is CASSELWVAGGRVRDTQYF. DNA for the CDR3: TGTGCCAGCAGCGAACTCTGGGTAGCGGGGGGGCGTGTTCGCGATACGCAGTATTTT.

V gene TRBV10-3 combines with J gene TRBJ2-2, with D tentatively TRBD1 or TRBD2 (5 bases each). This CDR3 is built from 17 residues. Germline V gene data show CDR1 as ENHRY and CDR2 as SYGVKD. Trimming shortened V by 0 bases and J by 0 bases, and 11 bases separated the two germline ends. Written as DNA, the CDR3 is TGTGCCATCAGTGAGTCTGGGACGTATTCGAACACCGGGGAGCTGTTTTTT. This codes for CAISESGTYSNTGELFF.

In the case of this clonotype: A much larger clonotype is one base distant, so this may be a read error. The chain couples TRBV7-2 to TRBJ1-1; D is ambiguous. Per germline, CDR1 SGHTA and CDR2 FQGNSA. The CDR3 totals 15 residues. CDR3 DNA sequence: TGTGCCAACAGCTTTCGACACAATCCGAACACTGAAGCTTTCTTT. Translation: CANSFRHNPNTEAFF.

Ten or more counts support this clonotype. This chain joins TRBV6-2 or TRBV6-3 and TRBJ2-1, with TRBD2 identical over 10 bases. With 10 bases clipped from V and 5 bases from J, the junction kept 5 bases outside the gene matches. Germline loops: CDR1 MNHEY, CDR2 SVGEGT. This CDR3 is 13 amino acids long. Written as DNA, the CDR3 is TGTGCCACTAGCGGGGGTACTCACAATGAGCAGTTCTTC. This encodes CATSGGTHNEQFF.

This clonotype was seen repeatedly, ten times or more. The rearrangement uses TRBV11-2 and TRBJ2-3; 7 nucleotides align to TRBD2. Trimming took 3 bases from V and 11 from J; bases not matched to a gene: 5. This CDR3 comprises 12 residues. Germline loops: CDR1 SGHAT, CDR2 FQNNGV. The DNA of the CDR3 is TGTGCCAGCAGCTTGGTAGGGGAGGGGCAGTATTTT. Translation: CASSLVGEGQYF.

This clonotype was counted many times. This rearrangement joins TRBV7-2 to TRBJ2-3; 7 bases line up with TRBD2. CDR1 is SGHTA and CDR2 is FQGNSA in the germline V gene. Trimming at V came to 6 bases and at J to 2 bases, leaving 8 bases not matched to a gene. The CDR3 contains 15 residues. CDR3 loop: CASRTGTTNTDTQYF. The CDR3 DNA follows: TGTGCCAGCAGAACCGGGACTACCAACACAGATACGCAGTATTTT.

The chain is built from TRBV7-2 and TRBJ2-3, with D unclear. Germline V gene sequence: CDR1 SGHTA, CDR2 FQGNSA. Trimming pared 5 bases from V and 2 bases from J, leaving 8 bases between. This CDR3 is 13 amino acids long. The CDR3 nucleotides are TGTGCCAGCAGCCGTAGATACACAGATACGCAGTATTTT. Translating gives CASSRRYTDTQYF.

This chain links TRBV5-1 with TRBJ2-4, with 10 bases that match TRBD1. The CDR3 length is 17 residues. CDR1 is SGHRS and CDR2 is YFSETQ in the germline V gene. Trimming at V came to 7 bases and at J to 8 bases, leaving 18 bases not matched to a gene. For the CDR3, the DNA is TGCGCCAGCCGGGGTCCCGGGACAGGGGCCGTGACACACATTCAGTACTTC. This gives the protein CASRGPGTGAVTHIQYF.

Points on this clonotype: A much larger clone sits a single nucleotide away, making a read error possible. V and J are TRBV7-9 and TRBJ1-1, with 8 positions matching TRBD1. Germline lookup yields CDR1 SEHNR and CDR2 FQNEAQ (reference sequence). CDR3 length: 22 amino acids. Trimming at V came to 5 bases and at J to 1 base, leaving 27 bases not matched to a gene. The CDR3 DNA reads TGTGCCAGCAGCGGAATAAACGTGTCCCCGTACAGGGGGGGAACACCGAACACTGAAGCTTTCTTT. Translation: CASSGINVSPYRGGTPNTEAFF.

The chain recombines TRBV10-2 with TRBJ2-5, with 7 positions matching TRBD1. The CDR3 length is 12 residues. V shed 8 bases and J 2 bases; nucleotides not matched to a gene: 2. CDR1 is WSHSY, CDR2 SAAADI, per germline. DNA for the CDR3: TGCGCCAGCTTGGGACAGCAAGAGACCCAGTACTTC. Amino acids: CASLGQQETQYF.